This T cell receptor (beta chain) was sequenced in a study of blood T cell repertoires in COVID-19. About the research overall: Sites in the United States, Italy and Spain provided acute and convalescent COVID-19 samples. Sources were T cells, B-cell-depleted T cells, or PBMCs; the material itself was cDNA or gDNA.

Methods used by the authors: The assay estimated nucleated cells by amplifying reference gene primers. Sequencing used immunoSEQ multiplex PCR; TCRdb keeps in-frame clones, though not all of them. V, J and clone size are those of that table, while D and trimming were read from the DNA. The table records 95,000 to 150,000 clones, about 70% of them present only once. This clonotype was sampled from a man of 80 years or more with COVID-19, enrolled during active disease. The source material was peripheral blood.

The CDR3 is CASSSVVGAVGNTIYF. CDR3 bases: TGTGCCAGCAGCTCCGTGGTGGGGGCAGTTGGAAACACCATATATTTT. The rearrangement links TRBV5-8 to TRBJ1-3; D possibly corresponds to TRBD1 (6 bases). The CDR3 spans 16 residues. V was cut by 3 bases and J by 3 bases, with 16 bases left in between. Looked up from germline, CDR1 is SGHTS and CDR2 is YDEGEE.